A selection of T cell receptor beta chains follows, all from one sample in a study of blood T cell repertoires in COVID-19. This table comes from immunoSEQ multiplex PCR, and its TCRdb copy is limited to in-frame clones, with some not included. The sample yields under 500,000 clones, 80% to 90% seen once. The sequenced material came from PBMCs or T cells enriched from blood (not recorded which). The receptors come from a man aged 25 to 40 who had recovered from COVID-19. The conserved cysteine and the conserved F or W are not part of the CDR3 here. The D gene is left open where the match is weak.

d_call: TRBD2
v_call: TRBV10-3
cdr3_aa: AISEVVAGGPVTGELF

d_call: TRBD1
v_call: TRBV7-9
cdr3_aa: ASSFRTGGTLRSNEQF

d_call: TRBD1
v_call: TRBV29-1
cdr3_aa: SAAGTGILF

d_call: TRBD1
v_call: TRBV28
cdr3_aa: ASRSAGQGSSPLH

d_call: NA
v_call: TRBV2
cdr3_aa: ASRDSLVYGYT

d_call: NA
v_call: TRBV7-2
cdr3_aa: ASSLRQASNQPQH

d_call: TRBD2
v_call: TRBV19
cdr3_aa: ASSRGLAYEQF

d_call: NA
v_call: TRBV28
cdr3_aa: ASSLRQGYT

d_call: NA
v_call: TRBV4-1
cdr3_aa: ASSQRLPPSYNEQF

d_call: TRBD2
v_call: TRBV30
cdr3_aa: AWSAPILAGGSDTQY

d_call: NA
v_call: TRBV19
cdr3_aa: ASSTLEKLF

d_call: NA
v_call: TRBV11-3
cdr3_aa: ASSLDIQRGRRNEQF

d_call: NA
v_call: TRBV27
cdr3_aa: ASSLQFGTLYEQY

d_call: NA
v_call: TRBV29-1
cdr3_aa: SVRGGLNEKLF

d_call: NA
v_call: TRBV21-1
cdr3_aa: ASNAPPRGYHYEQY

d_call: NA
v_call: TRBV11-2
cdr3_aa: ASRRSFVGYEQY

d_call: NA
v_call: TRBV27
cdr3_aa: ASSPTGTHWTGELF

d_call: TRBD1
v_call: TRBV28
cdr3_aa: ASNRQGAGYSNQPQH

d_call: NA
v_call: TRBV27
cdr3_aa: ASSLYVGLQGNSPLH

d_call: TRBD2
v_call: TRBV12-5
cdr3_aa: ASGLAGKNKWLAGGPGYNEQF

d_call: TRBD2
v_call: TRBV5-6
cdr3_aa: ASSLALAGGLQETQY

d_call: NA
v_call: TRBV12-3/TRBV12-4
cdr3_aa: ASSPLVSMAF

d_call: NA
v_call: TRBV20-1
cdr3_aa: SASRDWANEQY

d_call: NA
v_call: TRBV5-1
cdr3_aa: ASSNSGQRQETQY

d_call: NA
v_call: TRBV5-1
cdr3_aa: ASRVIGGADSYEQY

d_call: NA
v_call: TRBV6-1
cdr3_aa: ASSDLTLREKLF

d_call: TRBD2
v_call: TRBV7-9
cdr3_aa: ASSLIAGGPGNEQF

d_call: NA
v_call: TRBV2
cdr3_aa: ASSPEVRQPQH

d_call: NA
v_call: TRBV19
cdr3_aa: ASSIPGETQY

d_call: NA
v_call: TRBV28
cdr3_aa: ASSLFPPNSGNQPQH

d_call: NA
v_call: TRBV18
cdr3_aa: ASSPGLSNEQF

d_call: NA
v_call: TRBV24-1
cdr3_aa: ATSASADTQY

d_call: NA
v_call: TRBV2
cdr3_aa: ASKRAPTYEQY

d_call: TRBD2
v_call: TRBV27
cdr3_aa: ASSLSSGGFKQY

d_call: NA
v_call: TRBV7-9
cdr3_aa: ASSLELMTIY

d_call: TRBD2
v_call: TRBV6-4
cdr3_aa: ASRVKLRRRDYAYEQY

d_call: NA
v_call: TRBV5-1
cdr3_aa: ASSLAASLGTEAF

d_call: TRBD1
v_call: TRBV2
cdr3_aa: ASRERGRTEAF

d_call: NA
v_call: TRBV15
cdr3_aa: ATSRDRTWQF

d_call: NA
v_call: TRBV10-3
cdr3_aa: ATQDYEQY

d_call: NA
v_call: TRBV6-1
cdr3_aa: ASSEALRQSNEKLF

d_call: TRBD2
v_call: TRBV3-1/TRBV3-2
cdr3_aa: ASRWGSSGRIGELF

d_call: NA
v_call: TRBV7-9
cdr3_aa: ASRKASGRTGELF

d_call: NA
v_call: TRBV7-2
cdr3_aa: ASSLARSSYEQY

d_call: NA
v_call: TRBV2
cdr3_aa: ASRGAAEQY

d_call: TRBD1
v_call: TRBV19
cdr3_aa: ASSKQGARQPQH

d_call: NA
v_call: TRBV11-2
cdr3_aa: ASSLQGNTEAF